The 13 T cell receptor beta chains reported below all come from one sample, sequenced in a study of CD8+CD57+ T cells in acquired aplastic anemia. Only patients with CD8+CD57+ cell expansion on flow cytometry were chosen for sequencing. Genomic DNA, serving as template, underwent TCR beta VDJ and CDR3 profiling. From the reads, TCRdb called clonotypes with MiXCR, one entry per CDR3 protein. The sample has 150,000 to 200,000 distinct CDR3 sequences; around 48% are singletons. Sequenced material: sorted CD4+, CD8+, or CD8+CD57+ T cells (not recorded which) from PBMCs. All receptors derive from a human donor with aplastic anemia.

This clonotype was observed a handful of times. The V call is TRBV2, the J call TRBJ2-7; D might be TRBD1 (5 bases). Trimming pared 6 bases from V and 2 bases from J, leaving 11 bases between. The V gene's germline CDR1 is SNHLY and CDR2 FYNNEI. The CDR3 runs to 13 residues. CDR3 loop: CASRNQGTYEQYF. The CDR3 region has the DNA TGTGCCAGCAGAAATCAGGGAACCTACGAGCAGTACTTC.

This clonotype has ten or more counts. The chain is built from TRBV5-1 and TRBJ2-3, with 7 positions matching TRBD2. The CDR3 spans 14 residues. V trimming: 4 bases; J trimming: 9 bases; junction bases outside the gene matches: 11. Germline V gives CDR1 SGHRS, CDR2 YFSETQ. CDR3 sequence (DNA): TGCGCCAGCAGCGGTGGGACTACCCTTGGGACGCAGTATTTT. As protein: CASSGGTTLGTQYF.

This chain connects TRBV24-1 to TRBJ1-1, with D maybe TRBD1 (5 bases). Germline assignment: CDR1 KGHDR and CDR2 SFDVKD. The V end lost 5 bases, the J end lost 5 bases, and 11 bases lay between the germline ends. The CDR3 is 13 amino acids. In DNA form, the CDR3 reads TGTGCCACCAGTGGGGGGGGAGGAACTGAAGCTTTCTTT. This sequence encodes CATSGGGGTEAFF.

Only a few counts were recorded for this clonotype. The rearrangement links TRBV3-1 to TRBJ1-2; the D is unclear. Germline loops: CDR1 LGHDT, CDR2 YNNKEL (reference sequence). The V end lost 0 bases, the J end lost 2 bases, and 19 bases lay between the germline ends. This CDR3 is 18 amino acids long. CDR3 in amino acids: CASSQDPVLISENYGYTF. As DNA, the CDR3 is TGTGCCAGCAGCCAAGACCCCGTTCTAATCTCGGAGAACTATGGCTACACCTTC.

Turning to this clonotype: At one end, the junction sequence differs from germline, possibly due to a read error. The genes are TRBV6-1 and TRBJ2-1, with 11 bases lining up with TRBD2. The CDR3 sequence is 15 residues long. The germline gives CDR1 MNHNS, CDR2 SASEGT. CDR3 residues: CTSSHTSGGYNEQFF. In nucleotides, the CDR3 is TGTACCAGCAGTCATACTAGCGGGGGTTATAATGAGCAGTTCTTC.

About this clonotype: A clone one base away is much larger, so this may be a read error. The chain has TRBV5-6 and TRBJ1-1; 7 bases fit TRBD1. Trimming cost V 4 bases and J 4 bases; bases outside gene matches: 7. CDR3 length: 14 amino acids. Germline V CDR1 and CDR2: SGHDT, YYEEEE. Written as DNA, the CDR3 is TGTGCCAGCAGCGCACAGGGGCCGAGCACTGAAGCTTTCTTT. Translation gives CASSAQGPSTEAFF. The full variable domain, with the rest looked up from reference TRBV5-6 and TRBJ1-1, is DAGVTQSPTHLIKTRGQQVTLRCSPKSGHDTVSWYQQALGQGPQFIFQYYEEEERQRGNFPDRFSGHQFPNYSSELNVNALLLGDSALYLCASSAQGPSTEAFFGQGTRLTVV.

This clonotype was seen ten or more times. The J gene is TRBJ1-2, the V gene TRBV12-3 or TRBV12-4, with a weak D call TRBD1 (6 bases). This CDR3 is 14 amino acids long. The V and J ends lost 1 base and 6 bases respectively, with 12 bases between them. The CDR3 is CASSLGGRGHGYTF. The CDR3 DNA sequence: TGTGCCAGCAGTTTAGGGGGGCGCGGCCATGGCTACACCTTC.

This chain uses TRBV20-1 with TRBJ2-4, with a weak D call TRBD2 (6 bases). V was trimmed by 8 bases and J by 4 bases, leaving 15 bases between them. Per germline, CDR1 DFQATT and CDR2 SNEGSKA (reference sequence). The CDR3 totals 13 residues. Here the CDR3 reads CSTSRSGKNIQYF. In DNA form, the CDR3 reads TGCAGTACCTCACGTAGCGGAAAAAACATTCAGTACTTC.

The chain recombines TRBV5-6 with TRBJ1-2, with TRBD1 matching over 7 bases. From germline, CDR1 is SGHDT and CDR2 YYEEEE. CDR3 length: 14 residues. V lost 2 bases to trimming and J lost 5 bases; unmatched junction nucleotides: 6. Here the CDR3 reads CASSFEYRGYGYTF. CDR3 coding DNA: TGTGCCAGCAGCTTTGAGTACAGGGGATATGGCTACACCTTC.

This clonotype was counted ten times or more. The chain employs TRBV20-1 and TRBJ1-6; no firm D call. This CDR3 comprises 13 residues. Per germline, CDR1 DFQATT and CDR2 SNEGSKA (reference sequence). Between the trimmed V and J ends, which lost 2 bases and 10 bases, there was a span of 12 bases. The CDR3 loop is CSARNEAVSPLHF. CDR3 sequence (DNA): TGCAGTGCTAGAAACGAGGCGGTATCACCCCTCCACTTT.

This clonotype was counted at least ten times. The chain employs TRBV6-1 and TRBJ1-2; D remains unclear. CDR1 and CDR2 (germline): MNHNS, SASEGT. V lost 10 bases and J lost 4, with 16 bases in between. This CDR3 contains 13 residues. CDR3 loop: CATRPDGLYGYTF. The CDR3 bases are TGTGCCACCCGCCCGGACGGCCTCTATGGCTACACCTTC.

The V gene is TRBV6-4, the J gene TRBJ1-6, with D maybe TRBD1 (6 bases). Germline V gene sequence: CDR1 MRHNA, CDR2 SNTAGT. Trimming shortened V by 6 bases and J by 6 bases, and 15 bases separated the two germline ends. The CDR3 is made up of 15 amino acids. The CDR3 nucleotides read TGTGCCAGCAGCTCGGACAGCGATCGTAATTCACCCCTCCACTTT. It encodes CASSSDSDRNSPLHF.

To note about this clonotype: A much more abundant neighbour one base away suggests this may be a read error. The CDR3 region has the DNA TGTGCCAGCAGCCCGGGTGGGACAGAAAAAACAGTCTATGGCTACACCTTC. Protein product: CASSPGGTEKTVYGYTF. This chain joins TRBV5-6 and TRBJ1-2; 7 bases line up with TRBD1. The CDR3 contains 17 residues. Looked up from germline, CDR1 is SGHDT and CDR2 is YYEEEE. J gave up 4 bases and V 4 bases, and 16 bases lay outside the gene matches.